These T cell receptor beta chains were read from a single sample in a study of post-analysis software for immune sequencing data. TCRdb reprocessed the PCR reads via MiXCR and lists one record per CDR3 protein. The sample yields roughly 430,000 distinct CDR3 sequences, about 40% seen once. Source material: blood. Receptor source: a girl between 2 and 10 years old with multiple sclerosis. Each CDR3 is given with its conserved first and last residue. The order of the fields is clone size, V gene, J gene, CDR3 protein. Expanded clones are given a class, and other clones once, few, many or no size at all.

few	TRBV4-2	TRBJ2-1	CASSQDSSSYNEQFF
NA	TRBV5-1	TRBJ2-1	CASSLASGGKTHEQFF
NA	TRBV9	TRBJ2-5	CASSSRQGPRGETQYF
once	TRBV4-2	NA	CASSQDLIPASYEQYF
few	TRBV11-2	TRBJ2-5	CASSLDVGLGTQYF
NA	TRBV12-3/TRBV12-4	TRBJ2-1	CASSLLQVDEQFF
NA	TRBV24-1	TRBJ2-1	CATSAPRAVPYNEQFF
few	TRBV25-1	TRBJ2-7	CASSEIGYSYEQYF
NA	TRBV18	TRBJ2-1	CASSYQTSGTYNEQFF
NA	TRBV5-1	TRBJ2-5	CASSLYRQATQETQYF
NA	TRBV28	TRBJ2-1	CATSSFATSGRYSSYNEQFF
few	TRBV7-2	TRBJ2-4	CASSPSPGTGAKNIQYF
few	TRBV14	NA	CASSQDALAGGSRDETQYF
few	TRBV28	TRBJ2-5	CASSLIPLGPQETQYF
NA	TRBV27	TRBJ2-1	CASNDGESSYNEQFF
NA	TRBV20-1	TRBJ2-3	CSALPDTQYF
NA	TRBV3-1	TRBJ2-1	CASRGLAGGYNEQFF